This is a list of T cell receptor beta chains from one sample in a study of blood T cell repertoires in COVID-19. The data were produced by immunoSEQ multiplex PCR, yet TCRdb's version contains in-frame clones alone and is incomplete. The sample lists over 200,000 clones, roughly 85% occurring once. Sequencing was performed on peripheral blood. The source is a man aged 25 to 40 who had recovered from COVID-19. Each CDR3 is given with its conserved first and last residue. The order of the fields is V gene, clone size, D gene, J gene, CDR3 DNA, CDR3 protein. The D gene is left open where the match is weak. The size field is filled for only some rows; it gives once, few, many or a size class.

V gene: TRBV20-1
clone size: .
D gene: TRBD1
J gene: TRBJ1-2
CDR3 DNA: TGCGGTCAAGGGGGCGCCGATGGCTACACCTTC
CDR3 protein: CGQGGADGYTF

V gene: TRBV19
clone size: once
D gene: .
J gene: TRBJ2-7
CDR3 DNA: TGTGCCAGTAGTATCCCCCGAATGGGACACATATCCATCGAGCAGTACTTC
CDR3 protein: CASSIPRMGHISIEQYF

V gene: TRBV4-1
clone size: .
D gene: TRBD1
J gene: TRBJ1-1
CDR3 DNA: TGCGCCAGCAGCCACACAGGGGTCTCGCCCTTGGAAGCTTTCTTT
CDR3 protein: CASSHTGVSPLEAFF

V gene: TRBV11-2
clone size: .
D gene: TRBD1
J gene: TRBJ2-1
CDR3 DNA: TGTGCCAGCAGCCCGGACAGGCTCGATGAGCAGTTCTTC
CDR3 protein: CASSPDRLDEQFF

V gene: TRBV11-3
clone size: .
D gene: TRBD2
J gene: TRBJ2-2
CDR3 DNA: TGTGCCAGCAGCTCCATCGGGGGGGCCGGGGAGCTGTTTTTT
CDR3 protein: CASSSIGGAGELFF

V gene: TRBV9
clone size: .
D gene: .
J gene: TRBJ2-3
CDR3 DNA: TGTGCCAGCACCATAGGGGGGGGCGGCACAGATACGCAGTATTTT
CDR3 protein: CASTIGGGGTDTQYF

V gene: TRBV18
clone size: .
D gene: TRBD2
J gene: TRBJ2-6
CDR3 DNA: TGTGCCAGCTCACCATCGGGGGGGTTCGACAACGTCCTGACTTTC
CDR3 protein: CASSPSGGFDNVLTF

V gene: TRBV19
clone size: once
D gene: .
J gene: TRBJ1-5
CDR3 DNA: TGTGCCAGTAGTACGGCCGAGACTGGGGCCCATCAGCCCCAGCATTTT
CDR3 protein: CASSTAETGAHQPQHF

V gene: TRBV7-2
clone size: .
D gene: .
J gene: TRBJ2-7
CDR3 DNA: TGTGCCAGCAGCCTGGGGGCGGGGGACCCCTACGAGCAGTACTTC
CDR3 protein: CASSLGAGDPYEQYF

V gene: TRBV6-1
clone size: .
D gene: TRBD1
J gene: TRBJ1-6
CDR3 DNA: TGTGCCAGCAGTGGCCGAGGGACAGGGGGAATTCATGATTCACCCCTCCACTTT
CDR3 protein: CASSGRGTGGIHDSPLHF

V gene: TRBV5-1
clone size: .
D gene: .
J gene: TRBJ1-2
CDR3 DNA: TGCGCCAGCAGCTTAGTACAGGGAAACTATGGCTACACCTTC
CDR3 protein: CASSLVQGNYGYTF

V gene: TRBV6-5
clone size: once
D gene: TRBD1
J gene: TRBJ2-7
CDR3 DNA: TGTGCCAGCAGTTCTCCGGGACAGAGACCTTCCTACGAGCAGTACTTC
CDR3 protein: CASSSPGQRPSYEQYF

V gene: TRBV3-1/TRBV3-2
clone size: .
D gene: TRBD1
J gene: TRBJ2-5
CDR3 DNA: TGTGCCAGCAGCTACGACAGGGGGCTTGAGACCCAGTACTTC
CDR3 protein: CASSYDRGLETQYF

V gene: TRBV5-5
clone size: .
D gene: TRBD1
J gene: TRBJ2-5
CDR3 DNA: TGTGCCAGCAGCTCGAGGGGGCTCCTCTACCTCCAAGAGACCCAGTACTTC
CDR3 protein: CASSSRGLLYLQETQYF

V gene: TRBV7-8
clone size: .
D gene: .
J gene: TRBJ2-2
CDR3 DNA: TGTGCCAGCAGCATTTCGCTAGCGTCCGGGGAGCTGTTTTTT
CDR3 protein: CASSISLASGELFF

V gene: TRBV19
clone size: .
D gene: TRBD1
J gene: TRBJ2-6
CDR3 DNA: TGTGCCAGTAGTATTAAGGGGGCAGGGTCCGGGGCCAACGTCCTGACTTTC
CDR3 protein: CASSIKGAGSGANVLTF

V gene: TRBV2
clone size: .
D gene: TRBD1
J gene: TRBJ2-1
CDR3 DNA: TGTGCCAGCAGTGGACGGACAGGGCACAATGAGCAGTTCTTC
CDR3 protein: CASSGRTGHNEQFF

V gene: TRBV5-8
clone size: .
D gene: .
J gene: TRBJ1-2
CDR3 DNA: TGTGCCAGCAGCAATCACAGGGTAGAGATCTATGGCTACACCTTC
CDR3 protein: CASSNHRVEIYGYTF

V gene: TRBV6-5
clone size: .
D gene: .
J gene: TRBJ2-7
CDR3 DNA: TGTGCCGCGGCCATATCCAGAACCTACGAGCAGTACTTC
CDR3 protein: CAAAISRTYEQYF

V gene: TRBV7-9
clone size: .
D gene: TRBD2
J gene: TRBJ2-3
CDR3 DNA: TGTGCCAGCAGCTTAGACCTAGCGGGGGGCATGGATACGCAGTATTTT
CDR3 protein: CASSLDLAGGMDTQYF

V gene: TRBV4-3
clone size: many
D gene: .
J gene: TRBJ1-2
CDR3 DNA: TGCGCCAGCAGCCAAGCCGCTCGGGAACATGGCTACACCTTC
CDR3 protein: CASSQAAREHGYTF

V gene: TRBV5-1
clone size: once
D gene: .
J gene: TRBJ1-5
CDR3 DNA: TGCGCCAGCAGCTTGGCAGGGGTTCGCGATCAGCCCCAGCATTTT
CDR3 protein: CASSLAGVRDQPQHF

V gene: TRBV5-1
clone size: .
D gene: TRBD2
J gene: TRBJ2-1
CDR3 DNA: TGCGCCAGCAGCCCCGTTGGGGGGGAGGATGAGCAGTTCTTC
CDR3 protein: CASSPVGGEDEQFF

V gene: TRBV4-3
clone size: .
D gene: .
J gene: TRBJ1-5
CDR3 DNA: TGCGCCAGCAGCCAGAACAGGGCCGAGGTGGGTCAGCCCCAGCATTTT
CDR3 protein: CASSQNRAEVGQPQHF

V gene: TRBV28
clone size: .
D gene: .
J gene: TRBJ2-7
CDR3 DNA: TGTGCCAGCAGTTTGAGGCTCGAGCAGTACTTC
CDR3 protein: CASSLRLEQYF

V gene: TRBV7-2
clone size: .
D gene: .
J gene: TRBJ1-2
CDR3 DNA: TGTGCCAGCAGCCTAGATAGTTCAATGTATGGCTACACCTTC
CDR3 protein: CASSLDSSMYGYTF

V gene: TRBV7-9
clone size: .
D gene: TRBD1
J gene: TRBJ2-7
CDR3 DNA: TGTGCCAGCAGCCAAAACAGGGGTGCTTACGAGCAGTACTTC
CDR3 protein: CASSQNRGAYEQYF

V gene: TRBV20-1
clone size: .
D gene: TRBD1
J gene: TRBJ2-1
CDR3 DNA: TGCAGTGCTAGTTCCAGTGGGACAGGGTTCGGAAATGAGCAGTTCTTC
CDR3 protein: CSASSSGTGFGNEQFF

V gene: TRBV11-1
clone size: .
D gene: .
J gene: TRBJ1-1
CDR3 DNA: TGTGCCAGCAGCTTAACAACGGGTAACACTGAAGCTTTCTTT
CDR3 protein: CASSLTTGNTEAFF

V gene: TRBV12-5
clone size: .
D gene: .
J gene: TRBJ1-4
CDR3 DNA: TGTGCTAGTGGTTTGGTACCCTTGGGAGGTCGGAGCGGAGCTAATGAAAAACTGTTTTTT
CDR3 protein: CASGLVPLGGRSGANEKLFF

V gene: TRBV6-1
clone size: .
D gene: .
J gene: TRBJ1-1
CDR3 DNA: TGTGCCAGCAGTGAGTGGACAGTCCCCACTGAAGCTTTCTTT
CDR3 protein: CASSEWTVPTEAFF

V gene: TRBV27
clone size: .
D gene: TRBD1
J gene: TRBJ1-2
CDR3 DNA: TGTGCCAGCAGACTCTTGGACAGGTCCTATGGCTACACCTTC
CDR3 protein: CASRLLDRSYGYTF

V gene: TRBV29-1
clone size: .
D gene: .
J gene: TRBJ1-1
CDR3 DNA: TGCAGCGTTGGGAAGACAGGATCAGCTGAAGCTTTCTTT
CDR3 protein: CSVGKTGSAEAFF

V gene: TRBV19
clone size: once
D gene: .
J gene: TRBJ2-7
CDR3 DNA: TGTGCCAGTAGTATTAGAGGTAGCATTGCCTACGAGCAGTACTTC
CDR3 protein: CASSIRGSIAYEQYF

V gene: TRBV12-1
clone size: .
D gene: .
J gene: TRBJ2-7
CDR3 DNA: TGTGCCAGCAGTCGGGACAGGCGGAGCTCCTACGAGCAGTACTTC
CDR3 protein: CASSRDRRSSYEQYF

V gene: TRBV6-6
clone size: .
D gene: .
J gene: TRBJ1-3
CDR3 DNA: TGTGCCAGCAGTTACGGCGGGATCTCTGGAAACACCATATATTTT
CDR3 protein: CASSYGGISGNTIYF

V gene: TRBV14
clone size: .
D gene: .
J gene: TRBJ1-6
CDR3 DNA: TGTGCCAGCAGCCATCGGTCAGGGTCCTATAATTCACCCCTCCACTTT
CDR3 protein: CASSHRSGSYNSPLHF

V gene: TRBV18
clone size: .
D gene: TRBD2
J gene: TRBJ2-7
CDR3 DNA: TGTGCCAGCTTTGCCCGGGCGGGGGGGCGCCTAGAGCAGTACTTC
CDR3 protein: CASFARAGGRLEQYF

V gene: TRBV6-5
clone size: .
D gene: .
J gene: TRBJ1-2
CDR3 DNA: TGTGCCACCGGGATGACAACAAACTATGGCTACACCTTC
CDR3 protein: CATGMTTNYGYTF

V gene: TRBV7-9
clone size: .
D gene: TRBD1
J gene: TRBJ1-1
CDR3 DNA: TGTGCCAGCAGCTTAGGAGGGGGCGACGAAGCTTTCTTT
CDR3 protein: CASSLGGGDEAFF